Reported below is one T cell receptor beta chain. The CDR3 covers 16 residues. The ends lost 4 bases at V and 0 bases at J; junction bases unmatched: 9. CDR1 SGHNT and CDR2 YYREEE come from the germline V gene (reference sequence). The record originates from a study of OX40 agonist ivuxolimab in advanced cancers. Study in general: Therapy given before enrollment (anti-PD-1, anti-PD-L1 or anti-CTLA-4) was allowed, and over 35% had some.

The protocol was immunoSEQ multiplex PCR, while the TCRdb copy is restricted to in-frame clones and leaves out a portion. The table records around 90,000 clones, roughly 91% of them present only once. This sequence joins TRBV5-4 and TRBJ1-2, with 7 bases identical to TRBD1. This TCR derives from an adult with an advanced solid tumor such as melanoma, head and neck, liver or kidney cancer. This material consisted of CD4+ or CD8+ T cells sorted from blood, taken in a trial of the OX40 agonist ivuxolimab. The CDR3, as DNA: TGTGCCAGCAGCGCTTGGACAGGACCCTCTAACTATGGCTACACCTTC. Its protein product is CASSAWTGPSNYGYTF.